This T cell receptor beta chain is drawn from a study of radiotherapy plus CTLA-4 blockade in lung cancer. Across the whole study: The study recorded objective responses in approximately 19% of patients and disease control in 31%.

The length of the CDR3 is 16 residues. Trimming removed 4 bases from V and 3 bases from J; junction bases left unmatched: 8. Germline V CDR1 and CDR2: MGHRA, YSYEKL. Using immunoSEQ multiplex PCR, the repertoire was profiled, and TCRdb retains in-frame clones only, with some absent. The sample has some 80,000 clones; about 79% are singletons. Chemo-refractory metastatic non-small-cell lung cancer patients were treated with focal radiation plus CTLA-4 blockade with ipilimumab. As concerns this clone: As yet, its antigen is unknown.

Findings of the study overall: In blood, early T cell clone dynamics reportedly predicted response best, together with interferon-beta. After radiotherapy and ipilimumab, tumor-derived clones expanded in peripheral blood.

This sequence was found in a human donor with non-small cell lung cancer whose response to radiotherapy plus ipilimumab could not be evaluated. Some clones in this sample may be carry-over from other donors' samples. Sample: peripheral blood, taken from a patient treated with radiotherapy plus ipilimumab. The chain has TRBV4-1 and TRBJ2-3; 9 nucleotides line up with TRBD1. The CDR3 nucleotides read TGCGCCAGCAGCCGGACAGGGGCAGATAGGACAGATACGCAGTATTTT. Translated: CASSRTGADRTDTQYF.